This note documents a single T cell receptor beta chain sequence. In germline, CDR1 is MNHNS, CDR2 SASEGT. Trimming shortened V by 2 bases and J by 15 bases, and 14 bases separated the two germline ends. The length of the CDR3 is 12 residues. The repertoire was sequenced with immunoSEQ multiplex PCR; TCRdb's copy has only in-frame clones and lacks some. In the table there are approximately 300,000 clones, 75% to 95% of which are singletons. This sample is part of a study of blood T cell repertoires in COVID-19. In the study overall: PBMCs, B-cell-depleted T cells, or T cells were the source of the cDNA or gDNA that made up the material.

V and J are TRBV6-1 and TRBJ1-5; D is uncertain. Material for sequencing was peripheral blood. The receptor was derived from a woman aged 25 to 39 with COVID-19, enrolled during active disease. CDR3 in DNA: TGTGCCAGCAGTGAATTAGACAACCGGCGGCATTTT. Its translation is CASSELDNRRHF.